This T cell receptor (beta chain) was recovered during a study of shared clonotypes between healthy human individuals (dated by TCRdb to the early 2020s). Concerning the study at large: Three men and a couple of women, aged 18 to 49 years, made up the cohort. Between about 0.8 and 9 billion PBMCs per donor were obtained by leukapheresis. To estimate repertoire size and how much clonotype sharing occurs between individuals, the study deeply sequenced the blood TCR repertoires of roughly 5 healthy adults. For each donor, three plates each were used for CD4 naive and CD4 memory, two plates were used for CD8 naive, and one plate was used for CD8 memory. To increase sequencing depth and limit assay-specific biases, TCR repertoire library preparation and sequencing were carried out by different laboratories using diverse techniques. The paper as a whole reports these results and caveats: Sharing across several donors was observed for 5% to 6.5% of naive CD4, under 4% of naive CD8, 2.3% of memory CD4, and roughly 0.4% of memory CD8 clonotypes. Naive subsets generally had larger estimated clonotype richness than memory subsets. Because the study included only a small number of donors, the genetic and exposure-history diversity represented was limited. Sampling was restricted to blood, and TCR repertoires in tissues likely differ from the TCR repertoires found in blood. Higher generation probabilities were observed for clonotypes shared by all four sorted-subset donors than for non-shared clonotypes. Incomplete sequencing was indicated by rarefaction of sorted-subset datasets, despite the large sequencing depth. Pairwise subsampling led to the expectation that sequencing depth would affect the degree of clonotype sharing among donors.

Using the deep immunoSEQ assay, multiplex PCR amplified TCR CDR3 regions from genomic DNA. For each cell subset, the extracted genomic DNA was distributed evenly across all wells of several immunoSEQ 96-well plates, and each plate served as one replicate. Each replicate PCR for sorted subsets received 150 to 250 ng genomic DNA, equal to tens of thousands of T cell genomes. The purified libraries were quantified using a Qubit 3.0 fluorometer, sized with a Bioanalyzer 2100, and then quantified again using the KAPA Library Quantification kit. Every immunoSEQ 96-well plate was sequenced on a dedicated single-read 150-cycle Illumina NextSeq 550 flow cell. Per the authors' processing: The immunoSEQ output contained only junctional sequences without quality scores, so filtering could not match that applied to full-length reads. Sequences were annotated with PyIR, a Python wrapper for IgBLAST v1.9, using IMGT germline references to assign V/J genes and CDR3. Any read was removed if the V/J assignment was weak (E-value above 1e-6), the CDR3 was missing, or the read contained stop codons, out-of-frame junctions, or ambiguous translated residues. V3J clonotypes were defined by identical inferred V gene, J gene, and CDR3 amino acid sequence. Percentage overlap between repertoires was calculated by dividing the number of shared unique clonotypes by the size of the smaller repertoire. Repertoire richness was assessed with RTK rarefaction, the Chao1 estimator, and Recon v2.1 estimates of unobserved clonotypes. For all TCRbeta clonotypes obtained by the gDNA method from four donors, generation probabilities were computed with OLGA. TCRdb took over this immuneACCESS table, retaining in-frame rearrangements with V and J assigned. Such tables are incomplete; in checked studies, under half of the missing clones stem from an unresolved V gene, and the remainder is unexplained. V and J calls and clone size are those listed in that table; D and trimming were worked out from the DNA. The sample records more than 2,000,000 clones, just over 90% of which are singletons. The ten biggest clones cover around 0.4% of the sample.

The donors were healthy, HIV-negative adults with no recently reported acute infections or vaccinations. All donors were Caucasian adults living in Nashville, Tennessee, USA. CD4+ T cells were enriched by magnetic negative selection, after which naive cells were positively selected on CD45RA and the negative fraction was taken as the memory subset. Blood was collected by leukapheresis, and PBMCs were isolated by Ficoll-Histopaque density gradient centrifugation and then cryopreserved in liquid nitrogen vapor phase. Purity and quantity of every magnetically sorted T cell population were checked by analytical flow cytometry. Genomic DNA was isolated from each sorted fraction and quantified by UV absorbance on a Nanodrop 2000c. Looking up the germline V gene (reference sequence) yields CDR1 SGHKS and CDR2 YYEKEE. V was cut back by 7 bases and J by 0 bases, leaving a gap of 10 bases between them. The CDR3 runs 14 residues from the cysteine to the phenylalanine. The read is trimmed to its CDR3 DNA, 42 bases read in frame from base 1.

For this clone: Its specific antigen is unknown. No qualities accompany the bases; no much larger clone lies one base away.

This chain is built from TRBV5-5 and TRBJ2-2; the D gene remains uncertain. Sequences were obtained from naive CD4+ T cells from PBMCs. Per the publication, the cell subset or site label means: CD45RA+ positively selected. This TCR came from a man between 18 and 35 years old in good health. Some clones in this sample may be carry-over from other donors' samples. The CDR3 is CASLRSSNTGELFF. The base sequence is TGTGCCAGCCTACGTAGTTCGAACACCGGGGAGCTGTTTTTT.